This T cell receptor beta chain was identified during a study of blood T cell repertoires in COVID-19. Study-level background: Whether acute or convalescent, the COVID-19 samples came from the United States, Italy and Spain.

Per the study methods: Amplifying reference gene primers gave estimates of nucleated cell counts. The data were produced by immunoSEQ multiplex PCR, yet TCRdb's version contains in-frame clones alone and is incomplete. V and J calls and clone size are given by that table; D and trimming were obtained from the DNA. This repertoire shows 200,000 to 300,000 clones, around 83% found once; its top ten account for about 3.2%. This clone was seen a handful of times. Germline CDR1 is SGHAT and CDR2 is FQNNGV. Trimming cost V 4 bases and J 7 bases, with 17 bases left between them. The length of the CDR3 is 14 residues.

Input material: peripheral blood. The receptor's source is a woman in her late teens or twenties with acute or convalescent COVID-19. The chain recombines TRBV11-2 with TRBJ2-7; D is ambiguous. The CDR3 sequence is CASSYPRKAGEQYF. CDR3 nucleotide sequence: TGTGCCAGCAGCTACCCACGCAAGGCAGGAGAGCAGTACTTC.